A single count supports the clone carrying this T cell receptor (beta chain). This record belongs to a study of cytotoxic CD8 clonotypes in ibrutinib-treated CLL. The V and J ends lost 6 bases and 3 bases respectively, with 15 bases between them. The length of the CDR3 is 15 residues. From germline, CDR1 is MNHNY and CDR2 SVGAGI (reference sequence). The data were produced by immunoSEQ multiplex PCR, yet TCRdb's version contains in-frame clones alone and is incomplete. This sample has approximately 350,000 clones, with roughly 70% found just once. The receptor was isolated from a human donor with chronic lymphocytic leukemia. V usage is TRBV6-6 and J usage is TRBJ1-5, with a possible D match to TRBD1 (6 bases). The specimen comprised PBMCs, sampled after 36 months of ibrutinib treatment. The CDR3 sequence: CASRYEDRLNQPQHF. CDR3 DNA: TGTGCCAGCAGATACGAAGACAGGCTCAATCAGCCCCAGCATTTT.